This TCR beta chain was sequenced in a study of blood T cell repertoires in COVID-19. Whole-study context: PBMCs, B-cell-depleted T cells, or T cells were the source of the cDNA or gDNA that made up the material.

Authors' methods: The assay estimated nucleated cells by amplifying reference gene primers. Clones were sequenced by immunoSEQ multiplex PCR, and TCRdb holds only the in-frame ones, with some missing. That table is the source of V, J and clone size, and D and trimming were worked out from the DNA. The repertoire holds 300,000 to 450,000 clones, with more than 80% as singletons. Self-reported history from a screening survey and questionnaire set each donor's cohort. Cohort 3 recovered donors had two negative PCRs, clearance, or symptom resolution. In its sample, this clone was seen a few times. CDR1 is SEHNR, CDR2 FQNEAQ, per germline (reference sequence). The CDR3 runs to 13 residues. The V gene lost 0 bases and the J gene lost 6 bases, with 8 bases spanning the gap.

The sequence was obtained from a man between 18 and 35 years old who had recovered from COVID-19. The chain links TRBV7-9 to TRBJ1-1; D remains unclear. Sequencing was carried out using PBMCs or T cells enriched from blood (not recorded which). As DNA, the CDR3 is TGTGCCAGCAGCTTAGCGCGCAGGCCTGAAGCTTTCTTT. It codes for CASSLARRPEAFF.